The present T cell receptor beta chain was sequenced within a study of Graves' ophthalmopathy and Graves' hyperthyroidism. Study findings and constraints: Most thyroid clonotypes expanded beyond 0.001 frequency were also found in blood. From stable hyperthyroidism, ophthalmopathy was separated by a 13-signature model with 85% to 90% sensitivity and around 80% specificity.

As the template, RNA transcripts were used to amplify TCR beta CDR3 regions. First-round RT-PCR employed HTBI primers, with a second-round multiplex PCR after it. TCRdb itself ran the multiplex PCR reads through MiXCR, one entry per CDR3 protein. The sample yields about 16,000 distinct CDR3 sequences, about half seen once. Only newly diagnosed hyperthyroidism patients aged 18 to 65, with under 2 months' duration, were enrolled. Certain patients, namely those with other autoimmune diseases, uncontrolled infections, pregnancy or lactation, were excluded. This clonotype has ten or more counts. Its target is not known. This TCR was recovered from a woman in her thirties or forties with stable Graves' hyperthyroidism. The material sequenced was peripheral blood.

CDR3 sequence: CSARPYTSGANVLTF. CDR3 nucleotide sequence: TGCAGTGCTAGACCCTACACCTCTGGGGCCAACGTCCTGACTTTC. This sequence joins TRBV20-1 and TRBJ2-6; D not resolved. This CDR3 is built from 15 residues. Trimming pared 2 bases from V and 0 bases from J, leaving 8 bases between. Germline values: CDR1 DFQATT, CDR2 SNEGSKA (reference sequence).